The rows below give T cell receptor beta chains drawn from one sample of a study of blood T cell repertoires in COVID-19. Only in-frame clones appear in the TCRdb table, and some are missing; sequencing was by immunoSEQ multiplex PCR. In the table there are about 61,000 clones, around 87% of which are singletons. Material for sequencing was peripheral blood. The origin of the receptors is a man aged 60 to 75 with acute or convalescent COVID-19. Each CDR3 is given with its conserved first and last residue. The order of the fields is J gene, D gene, clone size, V gene, CDR3 protein, CDR3 DNA. The D gene is left open where the match is weak. Part of the rows lack a size; the others show once, few, many or a class for expanded clones.

j_gene: TRBJ1-3
d_gene: TRBD1
abundance: -
v_gene: TRBV5-6
CDR3aa: CASHGQGSSGNTIYF
CDR3nt: TGTGCCAGTCACGGACAGGGGAGCTCTGGAAACACCATATATTTT

j_gene: TRBJ1-3
d_gene: TRBD1
abundance: -
v_gene: TRBV10-3
CDR3aa: CAISSLVTGRGNTIYF
CDR3nt: TGTGCCATCAGTTCCCTAGTGACAGGGCGAGGAAACACCATATATTTT

j_gene: TRBJ1-1
d_gene: -
abundance: -
v_gene: TRBV18
CDR3aa: CASSPPGGGAGEAFF
CDR3nt: TGTGCCAGCTCACCGCCTGGCGGAGGCGCTGGTGAAGCTTTCTTT

j_gene: TRBJ1-4
d_gene: -
abundance: -
v_gene: TRBV7-9
CDR3aa: CASSLEPGFVTNEKLFF
CDR3nt: TGTGCCAGCAGCTTAGAACCGGGGTTCGTAACTAATGAAAAACTGTTTTTT

j_gene: TRBJ2-7
d_gene: TRBD1
abundance: once
v_gene: TRBV6-2/TRBV6-3
CDR3aa: CASSWDRRGRGSSYEQYF
CDR3nt: TGTGCCAGCAGTTGGGACAGGAGGGGCCGGGGCAGCTCCTACGAGCAGTACTTC

j_gene: TRBJ2-2
d_gene: TRBD1
abundance: -
v_gene: TRBV30
CDR3aa: CAWSLGDRNTGELFF
CDR3nt: TGTGCCTGGAGTCTAGGGGACAGGAACACCGGGGAGCTGTTTTTT

j_gene: TRBJ1-1
d_gene: -
abundance: few
v_gene: TRBV12-3/TRBV12-4
CDR3aa: CAARIANTEAFF
CDR3nt: TGTGCCGCCCGGATAGCGAACACTGAAGCTTTCTTT

j_gene: TRBJ2-7
d_gene: TRBD1
abundance: once
v_gene: TRBV9
CDR3aa: CASSVGQGLSYEQYF
CDR3nt: TGTGCCAGCAGCGTAGGACAGGGGCTTTCCTACGAGCAGTACTTC

j_gene: TRBJ1-2
d_gene: -
abundance: -
v_gene: TRBV19
CDR3aa: CASRLDAGSFYGYTF
CDR3nt: TGTGCCAGTAGATTGGACGCAGGGTCCTTTTATGGCTACACCTTC

j_gene: TRBJ1-2
d_gene: -
abundance: -
v_gene: TRBV6-6
CDR3aa: CAGGGAIYGYTF
CDR3nt: TGTGCCGGAGGGGGGGCTATCTATGGCTACACCTTC

j_gene: TRBJ2-2
d_gene: TRBD1
abundance: -
v_gene: TRBV27
CDR3aa: CASSFGTVATTGELFF
CDR3nt: TGTGCCAGCAGTTTTGGGACAGTGGCTACCACCGGGGAGCTGTTTTTT

j_gene: TRBJ2-5
d_gene: TRBD1
abundance: -
v_gene: TRBV7-9
CDR3aa: CASSGRDRGRFQETQYF
CDR3nt: TGTGCCAGCAGCGGCCGGGACAGGGGAAGATTCCAAGAGACCCAGTACTTC

j_gene: TRBJ2-3
d_gene: TRBD2
abundance: -
v_gene: TRBV10-1
CDR3aa: CASSVRRLAGAGDTQYF
CDR3nt: TGCGCCAGCAGTGTGCGTCGGCTAGCGGGGGCCGGAGATACGCAGTATTTT

j_gene: TRBJ2-2
d_gene: TRBD2
abundance: few
v_gene: TRBV9
CDR3aa: CASSAGLADSTGELFF
CDR3nt: TGTGCCAGCAGCGCGGGACTAGCGGATTCCACCGGGGAGCTGTTTTTT

j_gene: TRBJ2-5
d_gene: TRBD1
abundance: -
v_gene: TRBV19
CDR3aa: CASRNPGQGDQETQYF
CDR3nt: TGTGCCAGTAGGAACCCCGGACAGGGCGACCAAGAGACCCAGTACTTC

j_gene: TRBJ2-5
d_gene: -
abundance: few
v_gene: TRBV6-1
CDR3aa: CASSDATSGEETQYF
CDR3nt: TGTGCCAGCAGTGATGCAACGTCGGGGGAAGAGACCCAGTACTTC

j_gene: TRBJ2-7
d_gene: TRBD2
abundance: -
v_gene: TRBV9
CDR3aa: CASSVSGTSGYEQYF
CDR3nt: TGTGCCAGCAGCGTTTCCGGGACTAGCGGCTACGAGCAGTACTTC

j_gene: TRBJ2-7
d_gene: -
abundance: -
v_gene: TRBV6-5
CDR3aa: CASTLLTGLRYEQYF
CDR3nt: TGTGCCAGCACCCTACTGACCGGGTTGAGGTACGAGCAGTACTTC

j_gene: TRBJ1-2
d_gene: -
abundance: -
v_gene: TRBV30
CDR3aa: CAGGRIGSGNTF
CDR3nt: TGTGCCGGAGGGAGGATAGGGAGTGGGAACACCTTC

j_gene: TRBJ1-1
d_gene: -
abundance: once
v_gene: TRBV6-2/TRBV6-3
CDR3aa: CASSGQRDENTEAFF
CDR3nt: TGTGCCAGCAGTGGACAGAGGGATGAGAACACTGAAGCTTTCTTT

j_gene: TRBJ2-1
d_gene: -
abundance: once
v_gene: TRBV4-1
CDR3aa: CASSQEWRGSYNEQFF
CDR3nt: TGCGCCAGCAGCCAAGAGTGGCGGGGCTCCTACAATGAGCAGTTCTTC

j_gene: TRBJ1-1
d_gene: -
abundance: few
v_gene: TRBV3-1/TRBV3-2
CDR3aa: CASSQESYDRSKAFF
CDR3nt: TGTGCCAGCAGCCAAGAATCTTATGACAGGTCGAAAGCTTTCTTT

j_gene: TRBJ1-3
d_gene: -
abundance: -
v_gene: TRBV4-1
CDR3aa: CASSPNRVGGNTIYF
CDR3nt: TGCGCCAGCAGCCCGAACAGGGTCGGAGGAAACACCATATATTTT

j_gene: TRBJ1-5
d_gene: -
abundance: -
v_gene: TRBV19
CDR3aa: CASSDAGGMISNQPQHF
CDR3nt: TGTGCCAGTAGTGACGCGGGCGGAATGATAAGCAATCAGCCCCAGCATTTT

j_gene: TRBJ2-3
d_gene: TRBD2
abundance: -
v_gene: TRBV24-1
CDR3aa: CATSDRGSGVSDTQYF
CDR3nt: TGTGCCACCAGTGATAGGGGTAGCGGGGTGTCAGATACGCAGTATTTT

j_gene: TRBJ1-1
d_gene: -
abundance: -
v_gene: TRBV6-2/TRBV6-3
CDR3aa: CASSYSSPGTFSEAFF
CDR3nt: TGTGCCAGCAGTTACTCGAGTCCGGGTACTTTCAGTGAAGCTTTCTTT

j_gene: TRBJ1-1
d_gene: -
abundance: -
v_gene: TRBV14
CDR3aa: CASRGEQFTEAFF
CDR3nt: TGTGCCAGCAGGGGCGAGCAATTCACTGAAGCTTTCTTT